This entry concerns a single T cell receptor beta chain. Antigen: not known. The repertoire was sequenced with immunoSEQ multiplex PCR; TCRdb's copy has only in-frame clones and lacks some. The repertoire includes tens of thousands of clones, about two thirds of them detected once, and about a sixth sits in the top ten. The V end lost 5 bases, the J end lost 6 bases, and 14 bases lay between the germline ends. This CDR3 contains 13 residues. CDR1 SEHNR and CDR2 FQNEAQ come from the germline V gene (reference sequence). These data belong to a study of cytotoxic CD8 clonotypes in ibrutinib-treated CLL. The overall study: Mean productive templates were roughly 280,000; mean productive rearrangements were fewer than 95,000. Study-wide points: Progressing and sustained-remission patients had different sampling times. Public clonotypes, found uncommonly, either contracted or stayed stable on treatment.

The rearrangement uses TRBV7-9 and TRBJ2-7; a weak D match, TRBD1 (6 bases). The sequence derives from a human donor with chronic lymphocytic leukemia. Sample: PBMCs, taken at disease progression, from a patient treated with ibrutinib. CDR3 coding DNA: TGTGCCAGCAGCATTACAGGGTCCGGCGAGCAGTACTTC. Its translation is CASSITGSGEQYF.